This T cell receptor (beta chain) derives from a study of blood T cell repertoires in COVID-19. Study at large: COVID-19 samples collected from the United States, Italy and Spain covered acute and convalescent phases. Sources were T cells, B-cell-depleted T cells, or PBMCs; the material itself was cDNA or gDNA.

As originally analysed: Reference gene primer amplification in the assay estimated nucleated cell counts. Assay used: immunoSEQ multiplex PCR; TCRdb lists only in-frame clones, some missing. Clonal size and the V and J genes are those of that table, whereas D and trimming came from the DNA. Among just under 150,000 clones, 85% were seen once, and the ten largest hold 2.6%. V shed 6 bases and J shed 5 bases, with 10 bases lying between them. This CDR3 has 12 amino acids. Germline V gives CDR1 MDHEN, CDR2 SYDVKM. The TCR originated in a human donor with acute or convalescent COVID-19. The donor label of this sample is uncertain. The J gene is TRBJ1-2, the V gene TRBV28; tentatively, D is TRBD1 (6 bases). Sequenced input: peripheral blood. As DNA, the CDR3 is TGTGCCAGCAGCCCTACAGGGTATGGCTACACCTTC. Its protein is CASSPTGYGYTF.